These 32 T cell receptor beta chains share one sample of origin, sequenced in a study of blood T cell repertoires in COVID-19. Libraries were prepared by immunoSEQ multiplex PCR; TCRdb keeps only in-frame clonotypes and omits some of them. The profile shows more than 65,000 clones, roughly three quarters of them singletons. Material: peripheral blood. The origin of the receptors is a woman in her forties or fifties with acute or convalescent COVID-19.

The chain carries TRBV12-3 or TRBV12-4 and TRBJ2-4, with a tentative D call TRBD2 (6 bases). The CDR3 is 12 amino acids. Trimming stripped 3 bases from V and 8 bases from J, with 8 bases between. CDR3 region: CASSFGEDIQYF. In DNA, the CDR3 is TGTGCCAGCAGTTTTGGGGAGGACATTCAGTACTTC.

The V and J genes are TRBV19 and TRBJ1-4; no clear D gene. Trimming removed 5 bases from V and 8 bases from J, with 12 bases in between. The length of the CDR3 is 13 residues. Germline V lookup: CDR1 LNHDA, CDR2 SQIVND (reference sequence). The CDR3 reads CASSLRGNEKLFF. In DNA form, the CDR3 reads TGTGCCAGTAGTCTTAGAGGGAACGAAAAACTGTTTTTT.

The chain joins TRBV10-3 to TRBJ1-1; D gene uncertain. Germline CDR1 ENHRY, CDR2 SYGVKD. V gave up 3 bases and J gave up 4 bases, with 12 bases separating them. The CDR3 is made up of 14 amino acids. The CDR3: CAISEREGSTEAFF. In DNA form, the CDR3 reads TGTGCCATCAGTGAAAGGGAAGGGAGCACTGAAGCTTTCTTT.

The chain has TRBV19 and TRBJ1-4; D might be TRBD1 (5 bases). Germline V gene data show CDR1 as LNHDA and CDR2 as SQIVND (reference sequence). The CDR3 length is 16 residues. The V end lost 1 base, the J end lost 7 bases, and 16 bases lay between the germline ends. The CDR3, as DNA: TGTGCCAGTAGTATAGCCTATGGGGCGATGGGTGAAAAACTGTTTTTT. Its protein is CASSIAYGAMGEKLFF. The complete variable domain, with remaining parts taken from reference TRBV19 and TRBJ1-4, reads DGGITQSPKYLFRKEGQNVTLSCEQNLNHDAMYWYRQDPGQGLRLIYYSQIVNDFQKGDIAEGYSVSREKKESFPLTVTSAQKNPTAFYLCASSIAYGAMGEKLFFGSGTQLSVL.

This clone was seen once. The chain carries TRBV20-1 and TRBJ1-1; TRBD1 agrees at 9 bases. Germline CDR1 reads DFQATT; CDR2 reads SNEGSKA (reference sequence). V dropped 3 bases and J dropped 1; count of bases not matched to a gene: 9. The CDR3 is made up of 16 amino acids. The CDR3 DNA is TGCAGTGCTAGTCCCACCGGGACAGGGCCGAACACTGAAGCTTTCTTT. Residues: CSASPTGTGPNTEAFF.

The chain has TRBV6-5 and TRBJ1-1; 9 bases are shared with TRBD1. CDR3 length: 14 residues. CDR1 is MNHEY and CDR2 is SVGAGI in the germline V gene. Losses at the gene ends were 7 bases for V and 5 bases for J; bases not matched to a gene: 8. The CDR3 DNA is TGTGCCAGCACGGGACAGGGAAAGGGGACTGAAGCTTTCTTT. The encoded protein is CASTGQGKGTEAFF.

The chain couples TRBV6-5 to TRBJ2-5, with TRBD2 matching 7 bases. J gave up 5 bases and V 10 bases, and 4 bases lay outside the gene matches. This CDR3 is built from 11 residues. Germline assignment: CDR1 MNHEY and CDR2 SVGAGI. CDR3 amino acids: CATGGGETQYF. The DNA of the CDR3 is TGTGCCACCGGGGGAGGGGAGACCCAGTACTTC.

The chain carries TRBV21-1 and TRBJ2-3; the table's TRBD1 call for D was not verified on the DNA. TRBV21-1 is assigned pseudogene status. The CDR3 is 12 residues long. CDR3 amino acids: CASSDNTDTQYF. As DNA, the CDR3 is TGTGCCAGCAGCGACAACACAGATACGCAGTATTTT.

The rearrangement links TRBV14 to TRBJ1-4; D gene unclear. Germline-derived CDR1 and CDR2 are SGHDN and FVKESK. The germline V and J ends were trimmed by 4 bases and 6 bases, with 18 bases remaining between them. The CDR3 runs 16 residues. The CDR3 DNA sequence: TGTGCCAGCAGCCCCCGGCGGGGAGTCGTGGATGAAAAACTGTTTTTT. This codes for CASSPRRGVVDEKLFF.

The chain recombines TRBV28 with TRBJ2-1; D possibly corresponds to TRBD2 (5 bases). Trimming pared 4 bases from V and 5 bases from J, leaving 6 bases between. The CDR3 has 12 amino acids. Per the germline V gene, CDR1 is MDHEN and CDR2 is SYDVKM. Written as DNA, the CDR3 is TGTGCCAGCAGTTGGCGGGACAATGAGCAGTTCTTC. This encodes CASSWRDNEQFF.

CDR3 in DNA: TGTGCCAGCAGTTACGCGGCCTCCGGGTTAGCTTTCTTT. As protein: CASSYAASGLAFF. The V call is TRBV6-2 or TRBV6-3, the J call TRBJ1-1; D is unresolved. Germline CDR1 reads MNHEY; CDR2 reads SVGEGT. The CDR3 runs to 13 residues. With 2 bases removed from V and 10 bases from J, the gap between germline ends came to 14 bases.

This chain joins TRBV3-1 (or the pseudogene TRBV3-2) and TRBJ1-2; possibly TRBD1 for D (5 bases). The CDR3 contains 14 residues. V was pared by 5 bases and J by 7 bases, with 17 bases between. Per germline, CDR1 LGHDT and CDR2 YNNKEL (reference sequence). CDR3 residues: CASSEAGTPVGYTF. CDR3 sequence (DNA): TGTGCCAGCAGCGAAGCCGGGACTCCCGTTGGCTACACCTTC.

The chain is built from TRBV5-5 and TRBJ1-3, with TRBD1 matching 11 bases. The V gene end was trimmed by 4 bases and the J gene end by 2 bases; junction bases not matched to a gene: 5. The CDR3 is 16 amino acids. CDR1 SGHKS and CDR2 YYEKEE come from the germline V gene (reference sequence). CDR3 in amino acids: CASSVGQGATGNTIYF. CDR3 sequence (DNA): TGTGCCAGCAGCGTTGGACAGGGGGCTACTGGAAACACCATATATTTT.

The CDR3 DNA is TGCGCCAGCAGTGAGGGAGGCCGCTCACTAGCGGGAGGGGGGAATGAGCAGTTCTTC. Its translation is CASSEGGRSLAGGGNEQFF. The chain links TRBV10-2 to TRBJ2-1, with TRBD2 matching over 13 bases. The V segment lost 2 bases and the J segment 7 bases; nucleotides outside the gene matches: 14. CDR3 length equals 19 residues. Germline V gene sequence: CDR1 WSHSY, CDR2 SAAADI.

The chain has TRBV19 and TRBJ1-2; D is unclear. Germline-derived CDR1 and CDR2 are LNHDA and SQIVND (reference sequence). Trimming shortened V by 5 bases and J by 4 bases, and 14 bases separated the two germline ends. The length of the CDR3 is 14 residues. The CDR3 DNA reads as TGTGCCAGTAGTCGTGCAGGATCTTCCTATGGCTACACCTTC. This gives the protein CASSRAGSSYGYTF.

This chain links TRBV15 with TRBJ2-5, with a possible D match to TRBD2 (5 bases). Per the germline V gene, CDR1 is LNHNV and CDR2 is YYDKDF (reference sequence). V dropped 0 bases and J dropped 5 bases, with 22 bases sitting between them. The CDR3 has 18 residues. CDR3 sequence reads: CATSRDEFGGSPLETQYF. The DNA of the CDR3 is TGTGCCACCAGCAGAGACGAGTTTGGTGGGAGCCCGTTGGAGACCCAGTACTTC. Full variable domain (missing parts from reference TRBV15 and TRBJ2-5): DAMVIQNPRYQVTQFGKPVTLSCSQTLNHNVMYWYQQKSSQAPKLLFHYYDKDFNNEADTPDNFQSRRPNTSFCFLDIRSPGLGDTAMYLCATSRDEFGGSPLETQYFGPGTRLLVL.

This clone was observed a single time. The CDR3 spells CASRFDERETLYEQYF. The DNA of the CDR3 is TGTGCAAGTCGCTTTGACGAGCGGGAGACCCTCTACGAGCAGTACTTC. The V call is TRBV12-2, the J call TRBJ2-7; whether TRBD2, the table's D call, matches the DNA was not checked. TRBV12-2 is reported as a pseudogene. The CDR3 has 16 amino acids.

The V and J genes are TRBV10-2 and TRBJ1-4; D gene unclear. V lost 2 bases to trimming and J lost 7 bases, with 14 bases between them. CDR3 size: 15 residues. Germline values: CDR1 WSHSY, CDR2 SAAADI. For the CDR3, the DNA is TGCGCCAGCAGTGAGATAGGTGGCGGGGTTGAAAAACTGTTTTTT. Residues: CASSEIGGGVEKLFF.

The chain uses TRBV7-8 and TRBJ2-7; 9 bases agree with TRBD1. This CDR3 contains 13 residues. In germline, CDR1 is SGHVS, CDR2 FQNEAQ. Germline trimming cut 5 bases from V and 6 bases from J; bases unmatched to any gene: 5. DNA of the CDR3: TGTGCCAGCAGCCTAGGGGGACAGGGCGAGCAGTACTTC. Encoded protein: CASSLGGQGEQYF. Looking up the rest from reference TRBV7-8 and TRBJ2-7 gives the full variable domain: GAGVSQSPRYKVAKRGQDVALRCDPISGHVSLFWYQQALGQGPEFLTYFQNEAQLDKSGLPSDRFFAERPEGSVSTLKIQRTQQEDSAVYLCASSLGGQGEQYFGPGTRLTVT.

The rearrangement joins TRBV25-1 to TRBJ1-4; D ambiguous. CDR1 and CDR2 (germline): MGHDK, SYGVNS. This CDR3 has 12 residues. Trimming removed 6 bases from V and 9 bases from J, with 11 bases in between. In nucleotides, the CDR3 is TGTGCCAGCAGGAGGGTTTTGAAAAAACTGTTTTTT. The encoded protein is CASRRVLKKLFF.

The chain employs TRBV9 and TRBJ2-6; D is perhaps TRBD1 (5 bases). Germline V gene data show CDR1 as SGDLS and CDR2 as YYNGEE. V was trimmed by 3 bases and J by 2 bases, leaving 12 bases between them. The length of the CDR3 is 16 residues. The CDR3 bases are TGTGCCAGCAGCGCAGGACAAAACCCTGGGGCCAACGTCCTGACTTTC. Translated, it gives CASSAGQNPGANVLTF.

The chain uses TRBV4-2 and TRBJ1-2; TRBD1 might be the D (5 bases). Trimming cost V 1 base and J 4 bases, with 13 bases left between them. Germline lookup yields CDR1 LGHNA and CDR2 YNFKEQ. There are 15 residues in the CDR3. The CDR3: CASSQAGGIGYGYTF. CDR3 in DNA: TGTGCCAGCAGCCAAGCGGGGGGGATCGGCTATGGCTACACCTTC.

The chain couples TRBV6-5 to TRBJ1-2, with 7 bases aligning to TRBD1. This CDR3 is 15 amino acids long. Germline V gene data show CDR1 as MNHEY and CDR2 as SVGAGI. J lost 0 bases, V lost 6 bases, and 7 bases had no gene match. Here the CDR3 DNA reads TGTGCCAGCAGCACCACCGGGACAGCTAACTATGGCTACACCTTC. It specifies CASSTTGTANYGYTF.

This clone was seen only once. The J gene is TRBJ2-3, the V gene TRBV19; TRBD2 might be the D (6 bases). This CDR3 is 15 amino acids long. V lost 8 bases and J 2 bases, leaving 17 bases between the germline ends. Germline V gene data show CDR1 as LNHDA and CDR2 as SQIVND (reference sequence). In nucleotides, the CDR3 is TGTGCCAGTCTTAAAACCGGGACTCTCACAGATACGCAGTATTTT. It is translated as CASLKTGTLTDTQYF. The complete variable domain, with remaining parts taken from reference TRBV19 and TRBJ2-3, reads DGGITQSPKYLFRKEGQNVTLSCEQNLNHDAMYWYRQDPGQGLRLIYYSQIVNDFQKGDIAEGYSVSREKKESFPLTVTSAQKNPTAFYLCASLKTGTLTDTQYFGPGTRLTVL.

The chain joins TRBV21-1 to TRBJ2-5; TRBD1, the D gene given by the table, was not confirmed from the DNA. TRBV21-1 is termed a pseudogene. The CDR3 totals 12 residues. CDR3 loop: CAKVWGEETQYF. As DNA, the CDR3 is TGTGCCAAGGTGTGGGGCGAAGAGACCCAGTACTTC.

This clone showed up just a few times. This chain connects TRBV7-2 to TRBJ2-1; the match to TRBD2 covers 8 bases. The CDR3 is 15 residues long. The junction had 10 bases not matched to a gene; V was cut back by 4 bases and J by 8 bases. Germline V gives CDR1 SGHTA, CDR2 FQGNSA. CDR3 amino acids: CASSYTSGAKYEQFF. CDR3 DNA: TGTGCCAGCAGCTATACTAGCGGAGCTAAGTATGAGCAGTTCTTC. The whole variable domain, remainder taken from reference TRBV7-2 and TRBJ2-1, is GAGVSQSPSNKVTEKGKDVELRCDPISGHTALYWYRQSLGQGLEFLIYFQGNSAPDKSGLPSDRFSAERTGGSVSTLTIQRTQQEDSAVYLCASSYTSGAKYEQFFGPGTRLTVL.

The V gene is TRBV7-8, the J gene TRBJ2-1, with TRBD1 identical over 8 bases. V lost 3 bases and J lost 5; bases outside the gene matches: 15. Germline CDR1 is SGHVS and CDR2 is FQNEAQ. The CDR3 covers 18 residues. CDR3 in DNA: TGTGCCAGCAGCTTTGGGTTGCCCGGACAGGGTCCTAACAATGAGCAGTTCTTC. It yields the protein CASSFGLPGQGPNNEQFF. Looking up the rest from reference TRBV7-8 and TRBJ2-1 gives the full variable domain: GAGVSQSPRYKVAKRGQDVALRCDPISGHVSLFWYQQALGQGPEFLTYFQNEAQLDKSGLPSDRFFAERPEGSVSTLKIQRTQQEDSAVYLCASSFGLPGQGPNNEQFFGPGTRLTVL.

The V gene is TRBV6-1, the J gene TRBJ1-2, with D tentatively TRBD1 (6 bases). Trimming shortened V by 8 bases and J by 7 bases, and 14 bases separated the two germline ends. The CDR3 has 12 residues. In germline, CDR1 is MNHNS, CDR2 SASEGT. The CDR3 spells CASRTAEGGYTF. The CDR3 DNA is TGTGCCAGCCGGACAGCTGAGGGTGGCTACACCTTC.

The V gene is TRBV28, the J gene TRBJ2-7, with 9 bases matching TRBD1. Germline V gives CDR1 MDHEN, CDR2 SYDVKM. CDR3 length: 15 amino acids. After removal of 5 bases from V and 7 bases from J, the junction contained 12 bases not matched to a gene. CDR3 sequence reads: CASSPWTGVRREQYF. CDR3 nucleotides: TGTGCCAGCAGTCCGTGGACAGGGGTCCGCCGGGAGCAGTACTTC.

The V call is TRBV6-5, the J call TRBJ2-1; tentative D call: TRBD1 (6 bases). The V and J ends lost 6 bases and 3 bases respectively, with 9 bases between them. Germline CDR1 and CDR2: MNHEY and SVGAGI. The CDR3 length is 13 residues. The CDR3 spells CASRDSDYNEQFF. For the CDR3, the DNA is TGTGCCAGCAGGGACAGTGACTACAATGAGCAGTTCTTC.

A word on this clone: In the same sample, other DNA sequences code for this CDR3. The rearrangement links TRBV18 to TRBJ2-7; 7 bases are a match to TRBD1. V was clipped by 1 base and J by 6 bases; unmatched bases: 3. The CDR3 consists of 13 residues. Per germline, CDR1 KGHSH and CDR2 LQKENI. The CDR3 loop is CASSPRDRGEQYF. The CDR3 DNA is TGTGCCAGCTCACCACGGGACAGAGGCGAGCAGTACTTC.

This rearrangement joins TRBV7-2 to TRBJ1-2; maybe TRBD1 (5 bases). The CDR3 spans 15 residues. Germline V gene lookup returns CDR1 SGHTA and CDR2 FQGNSA. The V and J ends lost 1 base and 1 base respectively, with 10 bases between them. CDR3 amino acids: CASSLETESNYGYTF. The CDR3 nucleotides read TGTGCCAGCAGCTTAGAGACAGAGAGTAACTATGGCTACACCTTC.